This record looks at one T cell receptor (beta chain) sequence and its context. The antigen remains unidentified. These data belong to a study of cytomegalovirus exposure and HLA in healthy donors. Study-wide results and limits: The majority of CMV-associated TCR beta chains were reported as apparently HLA-restricted in a later analysis. The investigators catalogued 150 to 200 TCR beta chains as cytomegalovirus-associated.

PCR employed 60 Vbeta and 13 Jbeta primers. Produced via immunoSEQ multiplex PCR; TCRdb's table is partial and in-frame only. This table holds 90,000 to 150,000 clones, around three quarters found once. The CDR3 runs 15 residues. Germline V gene data show CDR1 as SGHRS and CDR2 as YFSETQ. V shed 2 bases, J shed 0 bases, and the junction held 2 bases outside the gene matches. The specimen sequenced was PBMCs. V and J are TRBV5-1 and TRBJ2-1, with 7 bases fitting TRBD2. The sequence was collected from a human donor in good health. As DNA, the CDR3 is TGCGCCAGCAGCTTCGGGACTACCTCCTACAATGAGCAGTTCTTC. Amino acid sequence: CASSFGTTSYNEQFF.